The rows below give T cell receptor beta chains drawn from one sample of a study of blood T cells in healthy people across ages. TCRdb reprocessed the 5' RACE reads with MiXCR, giving one entry per CDR3 protein. The sample consists of 1,100,000 or so distinct CDR3 sequences, more than 35% of them appearing once. Sequencing input: blood. The receptor set was obtained from a woman aged 55 to 70 in good health. CDR3s include the opening cysteine and the closing phenylalanine or tryptophan. Fields, in order: D gene, clone size, V gene, J gene, CDR3 DNA, CDR3 protein. D genes are given only for firm matches. Size values are once, few and many counts, or a class for expanded clones, and some rows have none.

NA	few	TRBV28	TRBJ1-2	TGTGCCAGCTCCCGGGGAGGCAGCAACTATGGCTACACCTTC	CASSRGGSNYGYTF
NA	few	TRBV5-1	TRBJ2-7	TGCGCCAGCAGCTTGGTCCGCGGCAGGGTGAACTACGAGCAGTACTTC	CASSLVRGRVNYEQYF
NA	NA	TRBV6-5	TRBJ2-3	TGTGCCACCACGGGGCAGGGGAAAGATACGCAGTATTTT	CATTGQGKDTQYF
NA	few	TRBV7-8	TRBJ2-1	TGTGCCAGCAGCTTGCTCGGGGCCCAAAACAATGAGCAGTTCTTC	CASSLLGAQNNEQFF
TRBD1	few	TRBV20-1	TRBJ2-3	TGCAGTGCTAGACCCCAGGACAGGGTAGATACGCAGTATTTT	CSARPQDRVDTQYF
TRBD1	few	TRBV2	TRBJ1-1	TGTGCCAGCAGCGCAACAGGGGGCTTGAACACTGAAGCTTTCTTT	CASSATGGLNTEAFF
TRBD2	few	TRBV7-2	TRBJ2-7	TGTGCCAGCAGCTTAGGATTTACGACGCCGGGACTATATTTGGACGAGCAGTACTTC	CASSLGFTTPGLYLDEQYF
NA	few	TRBV21-1	TRBJ2-5	TGTGCCAGCAGCAAAGGATTACTTGGGGACAGGGAAGAGACCCAGTACTTC	CASSKGLLGDREETQYF
NA	NA	TRBV9	TRBJ2-5	TGTGCCAGCAGCGTAGGTGGGGGCTTGGAGACCCAGTACTTC	CASSVGGGLETQYF
NA	NA	TRBV27	TRBJ1-2	TGTGCCAGCAGTTTATCCCCGGGAACCGGCTACACCTTC	CASSLSPGTGYTF
NA	NA	TRBV9	TRBJ2-3	TGTGCCAGCAGCGGACAGGTCTTAGGGGCGTTGGGGGATACGCAGTATTTT	CASSGQVLGALGDTQYF
NA	NA	TRBV9	TRBJ2-7	TGTGCCGGCAGCGTGGGAGTGGGAACCTACGAGCAGTACTTC	CAGSVGVGTYEQYF
NA	NA	TRBV20-1	TRBJ1-5	TGCAGTACTGAGTTTGGCAATCAGCCCCAGCATTTT	CSTEFGNQPQHF
NA	NA	TRBV5-1	TRBJ2-7	TGCGCCAGCAGGCCCGGGGGTCCATCCTCGTACGAGCAGTACTTC	CASRPGGPSSYEQYF
NA	NA	TRBV13	TRBJ2-3	TGTGCCAGCAGCGTACGGATCACAGATACGCAGTATTTT	CASSVRITDTQYF
TRBD2	NA	TRBV6-5	TRBJ2-1	TGTGCCAGCAGTTACGGGACTAGCGGGAGGGAGCAGTTCTTC	CASSYGTSGREQFF
NA	NA	TRBV13	TRBJ2-7	TGTGCCAGCAGCTTAGTGGAGGGTCCAACCTACGAGCAGTACTTC	CASSLVEGPTYEQYF
NA	NA	TRBV11-2	TRBJ2-3	TGTGCCAGCAGCCGCTGGGCCGGTAGCACAGATACGCAGTATTTT	CASSRWAGSTDTQYF
TRBD2	NA	TRBV12-3/TRBV12-4	TRBJ2-7	TGTGCCAGCAGTATGGGACTAGACGGCTACGAGCAGTACTTC	CASSMGLDGYEQYF
TRBD2	few	TRBV24-1	TRBJ2-1	TGTGCCACCAGTGACCCTAAGCGGGAGCCGAGAAATGAGCAGTTCTTC	CATSDPKREPRNEQFF
TRBD2	NA	TRBV10-3	TRBJ2-7	TGTGCCACCACCCCCGGGAGAAAGCGGGGAGACGAGCAGTACTTC	CATTPGRKRGDEQYF
NA	NA	TRBV9	TRBJ2-3	TGTGCCAGCACACCCCAATCTAGCACAGATACGCAGTATTTT	CASTPQSSTDTQYF
TRBD2	NA	TRBV27	TRBJ2-1	TGTGCCAGCAGTTTATGGACTAGCGGCTCCTACACTGAGCAGTTCTTC	CASSLWTSGSYTEQFF
NA	NA	TRBV21-1	TRBJ2-3	TGTGCCAGCAGCAAATTTGGGACCCAAGAACAACCCACAGATACGCAGTATTTT	CASSKFGTQEQPTDTQYF
TRBD2	NA	TRBV5-1	TRBJ2-1	TGCGCCAGCAGCTTGTTGGAGCGGGGATACAATGAGCAGTTCTTC	CASSLLERGYNEQFF
TRBD1	NA	TRBV6-5	TRBJ1-2	TGTGCCAGCAGTTACACTTACAGGGGCTCGGATCCTAACTATGGCTACATCTTC	CASSYTYRGSDPNYGYIF
NA	NA	TRBV21-1	TRBJ2-1	TGTGCCAGCAGCAAAAGGTGGGGACAGCCATACAATGAGCAGTTCTTC	CASSKRWGQPYNEQFF
TRBD1	NA	TRBV6-5	TRBJ2-1	TGTGCCAGCAGTTACTCACGGACAGGCTCCTACAATGAGCAGTTCTTC	CASSYSRTGSYNEQFF
NA	once	TRBV7-2	TRBJ1-5	TGTGCCAGCAGCTTACTCAGCGGGGCCGGCGCGCGCAATCAGCCCCAGCATTTT	CASSLLSGAGARNQPQHF
NA	many	TRBV4-1	TRBJ2-7	TGCGCCAGCAGCCAAGTTTCAGGAGGCGAGCAGTACTTC	CASSQVSGGEQYF
NA	NA	TRBV4-1	TRBJ1-5	TGCGCCAGCAGAAGCGATCCGGGCTCCCGGCCTTACGAGCATTTT	CASRSDPGSRPYEHF
NA	NA	TRBV29-1	TRBJ2-7	TGCAGCGTTGGAATGGGTATGGCCTACGAGCAGTACTTC	CSVGMGMAYEQYF
TRBD2	NA	TRBV20-1	TRBJ2-3	TGCAGTGCTCCCCCGGGACTAGCGCCTAGCAAAACAGATACGCAGTATTTT	CSAPPGLAPSKTDTQYF
TRBD1	many	TRBV29-1	TRBJ1-5	TGCAGCGTGGGGACAGGGAGTGGTCAGCCCCAGCATTTT	CSVGTGSGQPQHF
NA	NA	TRBV6-6	TRBJ2-7	TGTGCCAGCAGTTACTCGCTGGGGACATACTACGAGCAGTACTTC	CASSYSLGTYYEQYF
TRBD2	NA	TRBV5-1	TRBJ2-2	TGCGCCAGCAGCAAGGGACTAGCGGGAACTAAGAACACCGGGGAGCTGTTTTTT	CASSKGLAGTKNTGELFF
TRBD2	NA	TRBV28	TRBJ2-7	TGTGCCAGCACCCCTTCGGGAGGGCTATACGAGCAGTACTTC	CASTPSGGLYEQYF
TRBD2	NA	TRBV10-2	TRBJ2-5	TGCGCCAGCAGTGAGTCCATGGGACTAGCGGGAGCCCTTAAAGAGACCCAGTACTTC	CASSESMGLAGALKETQYF
TRBD1	few	TRBV11-2	TRBJ2-3	TGTGCCAGCAGTTTTACACCGGGACAGGGGGCAGATACGCAGTATTTT	CASSFTPGQGADTQYF
NA	NA	TRBV12-3/TRBV12-4	TRBJ1-2	TGTGCCAGCAGTGCCGGGCCTCCTGGCGGCTACACCTTC	CASSAGPPGGYTF
NA	NA	TRBV4-1	TRBJ1-4	TGCGCCAGCAGCCAAATCGATAGGGCGGAGGCTAATGAAAAACTGTTTTTT	CASSQIDRAEANEKLFF
TRBD2	NA	TRBV20-1	TRBJ2-1	TGCAGTGCTGGGACTAGCGGGAGTGTTTGGAATGAGCAGTTCTTC	CSAGTSGSVWNEQFF
NA	few	TRBV28	TRBJ2-6	TGTGCCAGCAGTTTAGCGGCAGGCTCTGGGGCCAACGTCCTGACTTTC	CASSLAAGSGANVLTF
NA	few	TRBV20-1	TRBJ2-1	TGCAGTGCTCCGGGTCTCAGCGGTACCTACAATGAGCAGTTCTTC	CSAPGLSGTYNEQFF
TRBD1	NA	TRBV3-1	TRBJ2-1	TGTGCCAGCAGCCAAGAGACAGGGCGCTCCTACAATGAGCAGTTCTTC	CASSQETGRSYNEQFF
NA	few	TRBV7-8	TRBJ2-2	TGTGCCAGCAGCTTAGAGACTAGGTACACCGGGGAGCTGTTTTTT	CASSLETRYTGELFF
TRBD2	NA	TRBV20-1	TRBJ2-3	TGCAGTGTTAGCGCTCTAGCGGTAGAAACAGATACGCAGTATTTT	CSVSALAVETDTQYF
NA	once	TRBV20-1	TRBJ2-3	TGCAGTGCTAGAGCTTGGGTCAGCACAGATACGCAGTATTTT	CSARAWVSTDTQYF
NA	NA	TRBV5-1	TRBJ1-1	TGCGCCAGCAGCTTATCGGAGGGGACTGAAGCTTTCTTT	CASSLSEGTEAFF
TRBD1	NA	TRBV6-1	TRBJ2-7	TGTGCCAGCAGTGTTGGGACAGGGGGCTTTAGCCCTTACGAGCAGTACTTC	CASSVGTGGFSPYEQYF
NA	NA	TRBV29-1	TRBJ2-4	TGCAGCGTTGAGGAGGATGAAAACATTCAGTACTTC	CSVEEDENIQYF
TRBD2	NA	TRBV5-1	TRBJ2-5	TGCGCCAGCAGCTCCTCTAGCGGGAGTGCCGGAGAGCAGTACTTC	CASSSSSGSAGEQYF